A single sample is the source of the 12 T cell receptor beta chains below, sequenced in a study of OX40 agonist ivuxolimab in advanced cancers. Sequencing was performed with immunoSEQ multiplex PCR; in TCRdb, only in-frame clones are kept and a portion is missing. This table has under 80,000 clones, around 88% appearing once. Sequences were derived from CD4+ or CD8+ T cells sorted from blood, sampled in a trial of the OX40 agonist ivuxolimab. These receptors all come from an adult with an advanced solid tumor such as melanoma, head and neck, liver or kidney cancer.

V gene TRBV14 combines with J gene TRBJ2-5, with 9 bases that match TRBD2. The end of the DNA is better explained by TRBJ2-7, so the J call may be wrong. Germline CDR1 SGHDN, CDR2 FVKESK. CDR3 length: 15 residues. CDR3 nucleotides: TGTGCCAGCAGCCTCTCTAGCGGGATCGGCTACGAGCAGTACTTC. The encoded protein is CASSLSSGIGYEQYF.

The chain is built from TRBV27 and TRBJ1-2; unclear D gene. Germline CDR1 reads MNHEY; CDR2 reads SMNVEV (reference sequence). The V end lost 4 bases, the J end lost 0 bases, and 9 bases lay between the germline ends. The CDR3 has 14 amino acids. DNA for the CDR3: TGTGCCAGCAGTTCCATGGGTTCTAACTATGGCTACACCTTC. This gives the protein CASSSMGSNYGYTF.

In DNA form, the CDR3 reads TGTGCCAGTACATCCCGGGACTACGAGCAGTACTTC. It specifies CASTSRDYEQYF. V usage is TRBV19 and J usage is TRBJ2-7, with a possible D match to TRBD2 (5 bases). CDR3 length: 12 residues. The V end was cut by 7 bases, the J end by 3 bases, with 10 bases between. Germline V gene lookup returns CDR1 LNHDA and CDR2 SQIVND (reference sequence).

The chain couples TRBV27 to TRBJ1-1; tentative D call: TRBD1 (6 bases). This CDR3 is built from 12 residues. Germline CDR1 and CDR2: MNHEY and SMNVEV (reference sequence). Trimming cost V 6 bases and J 10 bases, with 15 bases left between them. CDR3 residues: CASRDRGRAAFF. CDR3 DNA sequence: TGTGCCAGCAGAGATCGGGGGCGGGCAGCTTTCTTT.

This clone was seen once. The chain is built from TRBV5-4 and TRBJ1-5, with TRBD1 identical over 7 bases. The CDR3 is 15 amino acids. V lost 4 bases and J lost 7; bases outside the gene matches: 11. Germline lookup yields CDR1 SGHNT and CDR2 YYREEE (reference sequence). In nucleotides, the CDR3 is TGTGCCAGCAGCCCCGCCGACAGGGATCGGCAGCCCCAGCATTTT. Protein sequence: CASSPADRDRQPQHF.

The chain employs TRBV30 and TRBJ1-2; 7 bases align to TRBD1. Trimming at V came to 2 bases and at J to 7 bases, leaving 1 base not matched to a gene. CDR1 and CDR2 (germline): GTSNPN, SVGIG (reference sequence). CDR3 length: 11 amino acids. As DNA, the CDR3 is TGTGCCTGGAGTCAGGGGGGTGGCTACACCTTC. It is translated as CAWSQGGGYTF.

The CDR3 coding sequence is TGTGCCAGCAGCTTAGATGACTCCCCCACAGATACGCAGTATTTT. It specifies CASSLDDSPTDTQYF. The chain joins TRBV7-6 to TRBJ2-3; D uncertain. This CDR3 region has 15 residues. Germline V gene data show CDR1 as SGHVS and CDR2 as FNYEAQ. V was cut by 1 base and J by 2 bases, with 10 bases left in between.

The chain joins TRBV11-1 to TRBJ2-3, with TRBD2 identical over 8 bases. The germline gives CDR1 SGHAT, CDR2 FQDESV (reference sequence). V was clipped by 4 bases and J by 6 bases; unmatched bases: 12. The CDR3 runs to 16 residues. DNA for the CDR3: TGTGCCAGCAGCTCCGAGGGACGGGAGGGCCTTGATACGCAGTATTTT. Amino acid sequence: CASSSEGREGLDTQYF. Filled out from reference TRBV11-1 and TRBJ2-3, the complete variable domain reads EAEVAQSPRYKITEKSQAVAFWCDPISGHATLYWYRQILGQGPELLVQFQDESVVDDSQLPKDRFSAERLKGVDSTLKIQPAELGDSAMYLCASSSEGREGLDTQYFGPGTRLTVL.

As regards this clone: Different DNA sequences within this sample yield the same CDR3. The V and J genes are TRBV5-1 and TRBJ2-1; the D gene is possibly TRBD2 (6 bases). Deletions cut 0 bases from V and 13 bases from J, with 17 bases between. CDR1 and CDR2 from the germline V gene are SGHRS and YFSETQ. The CDR3 runs 14 residues. This chain's CDR3 is CASSLEAAGREQFF. Here the CDR3 DNA reads TGCGCCAGCAGCTTGGAGGCCGCCGGGAGAGAACAGTTCTTC.

This clone came up once. This chain connects TRBV19 to TRBJ1-2; possibly TRBD1 for D (5 bases). The ends were cut back, 5 bases at V and 8 bases at J, with 21 bases in the middle. The germline V gene encodes CDR1 LNHDA and CDR2 SQIVND (reference sequence). The CDR3 covers 15 residues. The CDR3 loop reads CASSRPGETETGYTF. In DNA, the CDR3 is TGTGCCAGTAGTCGACCCGGGGAGACAGAGACGGGCTACACCTTC.

The V gene is TRBV5-1, the J gene TRBJ2-3; D may be TRBD1 or TRBD2 (5 bases each). This CDR3 is 14 amino acids long. V lost 6 bases and J 3 bases, leaving 14 bases between the germline ends. The germline V gene has CDR1 SGHRS and CDR2 YFSETQ. The CDR3 sequence: CASTLGAGTDTQYF. CDR3 DNA sequence: TGCGCCAGCACCCTCGGGGCTGGGACAGATACGCAGTATTTT. Using reference TRBV5-1 and TRBJ2-3 for the parts outside the CDR3, the full variable domain is KAGVTQTPRYLIKTRGQQVTLSCSPISGHRSVSWYQQTPGQGLQFLFEYFSETQRNKGNFPGRFSGRQFSNSRSEMNVSTLELGDSALYLCASTLGAGTDTQYFGPGTRLTVL.

The chain carries TRBV5-1 and TRBJ2-1; 12 positions agree with TRBD2. With 0 bases clipped from V and 8 bases from J, the junction kept 12 bases outside the gene matches. Germline CDR1 is SGHRS and CDR2 is YFSETQ. CDR3 length: 18 residues. CDR3 amino acids: CASSLGLTSGSEVDEQFF. The CDR3 region has the DNA TGCGCCAGCAGCTTGGGGTTGACTAGCGGGAGTGAAGTTGATGAGCAGTTCTTC.